The present T cell receptor (beta chain) was sequenced within a study of cytomegalovirus exposure and HLA in healthy donors. About the study: Samples from HLA-typed donors yielded around 79 million unique TCRs in an early data release. Among the roughly 430 genotyped donors, 65% to 85% were placed in the Caucasian-associated ancestry cluster.

As concerns this clone: The antigen is unknown.

The PCR made use of 60 Vbeta and 13 Jbeta primers. Measured with immunoSEQ multiplex PCR; TCRdb has only the in-frame clones, and not every one. The sample lists approximately 80,000 clones, around 66% seen once, with roughly 15% in the top ten. Study-level points and caveats: Some TCR beta chains (164 of them) were listed as cytomegalovirus-associated. Associated with HLA alleles at 0.05 false discovery rate in a later analysis were about 17,000 TCR beta sequences.

The CDR3 has 16 residues. CDR1 and CDR2 from the germline V gene are LNHNV and YYDKDF (reference sequence). V was trimmed by 6 bases and J by 8 bases, leaving 25 bases between them. The chain has TRBV15 and TRBJ1-1, with a possible D match to TRBD1 (6 bases). The receptor comes from a woman in her thirties or forties in good health and CMV-seropositive. Material for sequencing was PBMCs. The CDR3 nucleotides are TGTGCCACCAGAGTGGGCCGTGGGCAGAGTGGGGGCGAAGCTTTCTTT. This translates into CATRVGRGQSGGEAFF.